This T cell receptor beta chain was identified in a study of CD8+ T cells in alopecia areata. General observations from the study: Sequenced scalp T cells also include alphabeta T cells resident in normal skin. Scalp lesions, especially in alopecia totalis/universalis, had higher clonality than normal scalp. Researchers reported that TCR sharing among patients proved less clear than in mice, possibly HLA-linked.

Concerning this clone: The antigen remains undetermined.

Starting from PBMCs, sorting isolated CD4+ and CD8+ T cells. This CDR3 contains 13 residues. Germline V lookup: CDR1 SEHNR, CDR2 FQNEAQ (reference sequence). V lost 2 bases, J lost 5 bases, and 9 bases lay in between. The sequencing template was cDNA reverse transcribed from extracted RNA. The protocol was immunoSEQ multiplex PCR, while the TCRdb copy is restricted to in-frame clones and leaves out a portion. The repertoire holds about 150,000 clones, with approximately 65% as singletons. The sequenced sample was CD8+ T cells sorted from blood. This sequence originates from a human donor in good health. The chain couples TRBV7-9 to TRBJ2-5; the D is unclear. Here the CDR3 reads CASSLPTLETQYF. The CDR3 bases are TGTGCCAGCAGCTTACCTACACTGGAGACCCAGTACTTC.